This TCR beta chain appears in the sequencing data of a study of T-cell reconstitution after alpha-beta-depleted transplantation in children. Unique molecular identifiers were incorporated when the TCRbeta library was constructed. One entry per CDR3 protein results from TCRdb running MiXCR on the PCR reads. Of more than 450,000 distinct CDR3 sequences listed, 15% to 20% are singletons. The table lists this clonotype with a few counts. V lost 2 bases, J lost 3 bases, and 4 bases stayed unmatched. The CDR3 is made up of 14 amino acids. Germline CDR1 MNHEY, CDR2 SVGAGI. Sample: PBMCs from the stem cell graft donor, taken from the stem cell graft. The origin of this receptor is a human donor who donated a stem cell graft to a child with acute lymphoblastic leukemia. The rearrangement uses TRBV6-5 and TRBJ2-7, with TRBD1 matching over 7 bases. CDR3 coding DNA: TGTGCCAGCAGTTACACGACAGGGAACTACGAGCAGTACTTC. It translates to CASSYTTGNYEQYF.